This T cell receptor (beta chain) originates from a study of CD8 T cells in ankylosing spondylitis. Libraries of TCR beta came from quantitative 5'-RACE with molecular barcodes. MiXCR was run by TCRdb on the 5' RACE reads, yielding one entry per CDR3 protein. The table has roughly 370,000 distinct CDR3 sequences, approximately 20% seen once; the top ten hold about 16%. Points on this clonotype: The target antigen is unknown.

Study observations and caveats: Existing reports had already noted some motif variants in reactive arthritis synovial fluid and blood. A TCR beta motif made of under 10 highly homologous variants seemed typical of ankylosing spondylitis blood. Reportedly, disease-linked clones are significantly enriched in ankylosing spondylitis patients' matched synovial fluid. Disease-linked clones were found to be CD8+ and relatively rare in peripheral blood.

The sequenced sample was blood, either unsorted or a sorted T cell fraction (not recorded which). The receptor was derived from a male donor with ankylosing spondylitis.

CDR3: CSARRVAPGDTQYF. CDR3 DNA: TGCAGTGCCAGAAGGGTGGCCCCTGGAGATACGCAGTATTTT. This sequence joins TRBV20-1 and TRBJ2-3, with D unresolved. Per germline, CDR1 DFQATT and CDR2 SNEGSKA (reference sequence). The CDR3 sequence is 14 residues long. V was cut by 6 bases and J by 5 bases, with 18 bases left in between.